Listed below are T cell receptor beta chains from one sample, sequenced in a study of somatic mutations in cytotoxic T cells in rheumatoid arthritis. Sequenced by immunoSEQ multiplex PCR; TCRdb stores in-frame clones only, minus some. Among some 40,000 clones listed, roughly 80% were seen once. The sample was CD8+ T cells sorted from blood. These receptors came from a man aged 35 to 55 in good health. The CDR3 runs from the conserved cysteine through the conserved F or W.

V gene	CDR3 length	J gene	CDR3 protein
TRBV6-1	11	TRBJ1-1	CASSVWAEAFF
TRBV6-4	14	TRBJ2-1	CASSETSGYNEQFF
TRBV19	14	TRBJ2-7	CASSPQGASYEQYF
TRBV13	17	TRBJ2-6	CASSLEPALSGANVLTF
TRBV20-1	11	TRBJ2-7	CSARLDYEQYF
TRBV27	15	TRBJ2-7	CASRTDSLGRYEQYF
TRBV7-9	14	TRBJ2-5	CASSLAGSGETQYF
TRBV2	15	TRBJ2-7	CASSEAAAPSYEQYF
TRBV27	13	TRBJ2-7	CASSLSATVEQYF
TRBV29-1	14	TRBJ2-3	CSVEGETSTDTQYF
TRBV7-9	15	TRBJ2-1	CASSLAMGIGNEQFF
TRBV28	16	TRBJ2-7	CASAPTGTEKTYEQYF
TRBV9	15	TRBJ1-2	CASSAPSAPNYGYTF
TRBV5-6	17	TRBJ2-1	CASSLVGSAISYNEQFF
TRBV19	13	TRBJ2-7	CASREAGLGEQYF
TRBV5-1	16	TRBJ2-3	CASSAGLAEAADTQYF
TRBV2	13	TRBJ2-7	CASSVSSSSEQYF
TRBV7-9	15	TRBJ2-7	CASTRGTFSSYEQYF
TRBV5-1	16	TRBJ2-5	CASSLHLAGLQETQYF
TRBV6-1	14	TRBJ1-1	CASSEGTGDTEAFF
TRBV28	14	TRBJ2-3	CASSFDQTEDTQYF
TRBV18	15	TRBJ2-7	CASSQTGTAAYEQYF
TRBV6-1	15	TRBJ2-7	CASSEAPDGTYEQYF